This paragraph reports one TCR beta chain. Its target is not known. This sample was included in a study of PD-L1 blockade in urothelial cancer. Overall study context: Previous chemotherapy exposure amounted to 0 to 3 regimens for patients. A median blood sample held about 140,000 T cells and about 83,000 unique TCRs. Study outcomes and limitations: A pretreatment blood TCR clonality that fell below the median predicted better progression-free and overall survival.

Time point of the sample: peripheral blood 6 weeks after treatment start. Profiled with immunoSEQ multiplex PCR; TCRdb holds only in-frame clones, not every one. The table has under 150,000 clones, 75% to 90% seen once; the top ten hold approximately 1.7%. V gave up 4 bases and J gave up 0 bases, with 7 bases separating them. From germline, CDR1 is SGDLS and CDR2 YYNGEE. The length of the CDR3 is 14 residues. The rearrangement joins TRBV9 to TRBJ1-4, with a weak D call TRBD1 (5 bases). This specimen was PBMCs, taken around atezolizumab (anti-PD-L1) treatment. This receptor was taken from a man in his fifties or sixties with urothelial cancer. CDR3 region: CASSRTTTNEKLFF. The CDR3 DNA reads TGTGCCAGCAGCCGGACAACAACTAATGAAAAACTGTTTTTT.